The entry that follows covers one T cell receptor (beta chain) sequence. Its antigen remains unidentified. Sequenced by immunoSEQ multiplex PCR; TCRdb stores in-frame clones only, minus some. The sample yields fewer than 150,000 clones, more than 85% seen once. This specimen belongs to a study of T cell responses to AZD1222 COVID-19 vaccine. Overall study findings and caveats: Only a handful of AZD1222 recipients, roughly six in all, had baseline seropositivity. Females outnumbered males among donors, who were mostly white British; clonal diversity was possibly underestimated.

Analysis merged second doses at about 4 or about 12 weeks. The CDR3 extends over 14 amino acids. Looked up from germline, CDR1 is LGHNA and CDR2 is YSLEER. The germline V and J ends were trimmed by 0 bases and 0 bases, with 6 bases remaining between them. Here the sequenced sample was peripheral blood, taken 28 days after the second AZD1222 dose. The chain employs TRBV4-3 and TRBJ2-7, with D hard to call. This receptor was obtained from an adult who received the AZD1222 COVID-19 vaccine. CDR3 DNA sequence: TGCGCCAGCAGCCAAGAAGGCAGCTCCTACGAGCAGTACTTC. Amino acid sequence: CASSQEGSSYEQYF.